Sequencing of this T cell receptor beta chain was carried out in a study of T cell changes during pregnancy in multiple sclerosis. The germline V gene encodes CDR1 SGHVS and CDR2 FQNEAQ. This CDR3 is built from 17 residues. Deletions cut 5 bases from V and 8 bases from J, with 24 bases between. Clones were sequenced by immunoSEQ multiplex PCR, and TCRdb holds only the in-frame ones, with some missing. The table lists around 78,000 clones, 93% of them singletons, with more than 2% in the top ten. The V gene is TRBV7-8, the J gene TRBJ1-4; maybe TRBD1 (6 bases). The source of this sequence is a female donor with multiple sclerosis, enrolled in a pregnancy study. The material was peripheral blood, obtained in the second trimester of pregnancy. CDR3 DNA: TGTGCCAGCAGCCGCAATTACAGGGTGGGTGCTAGCGAAAAACTGTTTTTT. As protein: CASSRNYRVGASEKLFF.